The clone carrying this T cell receptor beta chain was seen only a few times. Its antigen is unknown. V was clipped by 4 bases and J by 5 bases, with 12 bases between them. The CDR3 has 13 residues. Germline V lookup: CDR1 SGHRS, CDR2 YFSETQ. A universal primer binding site was introduced by template switching. The final cDNA contained unique molecular identifiers. TCRdb reanalysed the 5' RACE reads using MiXCR and keeps one entry per CDR3 protein. Of about 660,000 distinct CDR3 sequences in the sample, roughly 8% were seen once. The data originate from a study of identical twins. Whole-study findings and limits: Monozygotic twins shared more out-of-frame TCR alpha than recombination models predicted.

This sample was also put to use in a study of yellow fever vaccine responses in identical twins.

The chain combines TRBV5-1 with TRBJ1-1, with D uncertain. Specimen: PBMCs. This TCR derives from a woman in her late teens or twenties in good health. The CDR3 region is CASSALAGTEAFF. As DNA, the CDR3 is TGCGCCAGCAGCGCCCTAGCGGGGACTGAAGCTTTCTTT.